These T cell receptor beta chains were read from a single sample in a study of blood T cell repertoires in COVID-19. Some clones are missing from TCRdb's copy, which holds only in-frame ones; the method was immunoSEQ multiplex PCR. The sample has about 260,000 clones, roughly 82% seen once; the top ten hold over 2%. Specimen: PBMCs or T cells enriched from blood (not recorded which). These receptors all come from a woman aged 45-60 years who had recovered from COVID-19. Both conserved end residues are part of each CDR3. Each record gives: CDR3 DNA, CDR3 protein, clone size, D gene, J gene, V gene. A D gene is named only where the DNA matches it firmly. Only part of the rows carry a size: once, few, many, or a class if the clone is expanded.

DNA: TGCAGCGAGGGGGCAGGGGGCGACTATGGCTACACCTTC
CDR3: CSEGAGGDYGYTF
size: .
D: TRBD1
J: TRBJ1-2
V: TRBV29-1

DNA: TGTGCCAGCAGCTTAACAGGGATCAACACCGGGGAGCTGTTTTTT
CDR3: CASSLTGINTGELFF
size: .
D: .
J: TRBJ2-2
V: TRBV7-9

DNA: TGTGCCAGCAGCTCAGAGGTGCGGGGAAGACATGCAGGGGCCAACGTCCTGACTTTC
CDR3: CASSSEVRGRHAGANVLTF
size: .
D: .
J: TRBJ2-6
V: TRBV4-2

DNA: TGCGCCAGCAGCCAAGCAGGAGGGCGCGGCTACACCTTC
CDR3: CASSQAGGRGYTF
size: few
D: .
J: TRBJ1-2
V: TRBV4-3

DNA: TGTGCCAGCAGCAATCTGGGGGGTTTGCAGCCCCAGCATTTT
CDR3: CASSNLGGLQPQHF
size: once
D: .
J: TRBJ1-5
V: TRBV27

DNA: TGCAGCGTCGACGGGGGATATGGCTACACCTTC
CDR3: CSVDGGYGYTF
size: .
D: .
J: TRBJ1-2
V: TRBV29-1

DNA: TGTGCCAGCAGCCAAGTAAAAGGGAGGGCCGGGGAGACCCAGTACTTC
CDR3: CASSQVKGRAGETQYF
size: .
D: TRBD2
J: TRBJ2-5
V: TRBV4-2

DNA: TGTGCCAGCAGCTTAGTGGGCACCCAGGGGTCAGATACGCAGTATTTT
CDR3: CASSLVGTQGSDTQYF
size: .
D: .
J: TRBJ2-3
V: TRBV7-2

DNA: TGCGCCAGCAGCCTTTCGACGTTGGACACCCTAAACTATGGCTACACCTTC
CDR3: CASSLSTLDTLNYGYTF
size: once
D: .
J: TRBJ1-2
V: TRBV4-1

DNA: TGTGCCAGCAGACGGACAGGGGGCGGGACCGGGGAGCTGTTTTTT
CDR3: CASRRTGGGTGELFF
size: .
D: TRBD1
J: TRBJ2-2
V: TRBV28

DNA: TGCGCCAGCAGCCAACTCGGACTGACCGCCTCTGGGGCCAACGTCCTGACTTTC
CDR3: CASSQLGLTASGANVLTF
size: .
D: .
J: TRBJ2-6
V: TRBV4-3

DNA: TGTGCCAGCAGCTTATTAGCGGGGAGAAACTCCTACGAGCAGTACTTC
CDR3: CASSLLAGRNSYEQYF
size: .
D: TRBD2
J: TRBJ2-7
V: TRBV7-9

DNA: TGTGCCAGCAGACCTGACAGATCTAATGAAAAACTGTTTTTT
CDR3: CASRPDRSNEKLFF
size: .
D: .
J: TRBJ1-4
V: TRBV27

DNA: TGTGCCAGCAGGCCCGCAGGAGGGCTTAAACCCTACGAGCAGTACTTC
CDR3: CASRPAGGLKPYEQYF
size: .
D: .
J: TRBJ2-7
V: TRBV27

DNA: TGTGCCAGCAGTCTGGACATTAATCAGCCCCAGCATTTT
CDR3: CASSLDINQPQHF
size: once
D: .
J: TRBJ1-5
V: TRBV6-5

DNA: TGTGCCAGCAGTTTTGGGGCGGGGGGGCTTGGGACCCAGTACTTC
CDR3: CASSFGAGGLGTQYF
size: .
D: TRBD2
J: TRBJ2-5
V: TRBV27

DNA: TGTGCCAGCAGTCCAGGGGACAGAGTGAACACTGAAGCTTTCTTT
CDR3: CASSPGDRVNTEAFF
size: .
D: TRBD1
J: TRBJ1-1
V: TRBV27

DNA: TGTGCCAGCAGCAACGACAGGGCCTATCAGCCCCAGCATTTT
CDR3: CASSNDRAYQPQHF
size: .
D: TRBD1
J: TRBJ1-5
V: TRBV5-4

DNA: TGTGCCAGCAGCTTATGGATCACGGGGGGCCGGGGGGAAGAGACCCAGTACTTC
CDR3: CASSLWITGGRGEETQYF
size: .
D: .
J: TRBJ2-5
V: TRBV11-2

DNA: TGCGCCAGCAGCTTGTCTCTAGCGGAGGGAAGGATCACAGATACGCAGTATTTT
CDR3: CASSLSLAEGRITDTQYF
size: few
D: TRBD2
J: TRBJ2-3
V: TRBV5-1

DNA: TGTGCCAGCAGTTTGCGCGTTGGGGGGTTTAATTCACCCCTCCACTTT
CDR3: CASSLRVGGFNSPLHF
size: .
D: .
J: TRBJ1-6
V: TRBV28

DNA: TGTGCCAGCAGCGCAACTAGCCGGGTATTCGCCGGGGAGCTGTTTTTT
CDR3: CASSATSRVFAGELFF
size: .
D: .
J: TRBJ2-2
V: TRBV5-4

DNA: TGTGCCAGTAGTTTGGGGCCGCGGGACCCTAACGGCTACACCTTC
CDR3: CASSLGPRDPNGYTF
size: once
D: .
J: TRBJ1-2
V: TRBV19

DNA: TGTGCCAGCAGTGAATACGGGGGCTCCTACGAGCAGTACTTC
CDR3: CASSEYGGSYEQYF
size: .
D: .
J: TRBJ2-7
V: TRBV6-1

DNA: TGTGCCAGCAGTGACAGGGGACTAAACCAAGAGACCCAGTACTTC
CDR3: CASSDRGLNQETQYF
size: few
D: .
J: TRBJ2-5
V: TRBV6-1

DNA: TGTGCCAGCAGTACTCTAGCGGGGGGGGTAGAGACCCAGTACTTC
CDR3: CASSTLAGGVETQYF
size: .
D: TRBD2
J: TRBJ2-5
V: TRBV6-5

DNA: TGTGCCAGCTCACCTGGGGGTTGGGGAGGAACTGAAGCTTTCTTT
CDR3: CASSPGGWGGTEAFF
size: .
D: .
J: TRBJ1-1
V: TRBV18

DNA: TGTGCCATCAGGACAGAAAGTAGGTATGAGCAGTTCTTC
CDR3: CAIRTESRYEQFF
size: .
D: .
J: TRBJ2-1
V: TRBV10-3

DNA: TGCGCCAGCAGCCCAAGTAGGACAGGGGGCCGGGAGACCCAGTACTTC
CDR3: CASSPSRTGGRETQYF
size: .
D: TRBD1
J: TRBJ2-5
V: TRBV4-1

DNA: TGCGCCAGCAGCTTGGGGGACAGGTGGGGTTCGAACACTGAAGCTTTCTTT
CDR3: CASSLGDRWGSNTEAFF
size: .
D: TRBD1
J: TRBJ1-1
V: TRBV5-1

DNA: TGTGCCAGCAGCTTGGAAAGCGGGAGAACTGAGCAGTTCTTC
CDR3: CASSLESGRTEQFF
size: .
D: TRBD2
J: TRBJ2-1
V: TRBV5-4

DNA: TGTGCCTGGAGTATGACAGGGGTTCCTGGCTACACCTTC
CDR3: CAWSMTGVPGYTF
size: few
D: TRBD1
J: TRBJ1-2
V: TRBV30

DNA: TGCGCCAGCAGCTATGACTCAAACTATGGCTACACCTTC
CDR3: CASSYDSNYGYTF
size: few
D: .
J: TRBJ1-2
V: TRBV5-1

DNA: TGTGCCAGCAGCTTAGTTGCGGGTTTGGTTCGGCAGTTCTTC
CDR3: CASSLVAGLVRQFF
size: .
D: .
J: TRBJ2-1
V: TRBV7-9

DNA: TGTGCCAGCAGCGCCTCCGGACTAGCGGGGGCCTACTACAATGAGCAGTTCTTC
CDR3: CASSASGLAGAYYNEQFF
size: .
D: TRBD2
J: TRBJ2-1
V: TRBV9

DNA: TGTGCCAGCAGTGATGGGACAGGTAGTTCACCCCTCCACTTT
CDR3: CASSDGTGSSPLHF
size: few
D: TRBD1
J: TRBJ1-6
V: TRBV6-1

DNA: TGTGCCAGCAGCGGGGACAGGGGACAATATAATTCACCCCTCCACTTT
CDR3: CASSGDRGQYNSPLHF
size: .
D: TRBD1
J: TRBJ1-6
V: TRBV9

DNA: TGTGCCAGCAGCTTAGCACTAGCGGGGACTCGTAGTGAGCAGTTCTTC
CDR3: CASSLALAGTRSEQFF
size: once
D: TRBD2
J: TRBJ2-1
V: TRBV7-9

DNA: TGTGCCAGCAGTTACGGGAGCTCTGGAAACACCATATATTTT
CDR3: CASSYGSSGNTIYF
size: .
D: .
J: TRBJ1-3
V: TRBV6-5

DNA: TGTGCCAGCAGCTCTTTCAGGGGAACTGAAGCTTTCTTT
CDR3: CASSSFRGTEAFF
size: few
D: .
J: TRBJ1-1
V: TRBV11-3

DNA: TGTGCCAGCAGCCAACGTGGGCAGGTCACTGAAGCTTTCTTT
CDR3: CASSQRGQVTEAFF
size: .
D: .
J: TRBJ1-1
V: TRBV3-1/TRBV3-2

DNA: TGCGCCAGCAGCCAAGATATTGGACTAGCGGGAGCTGAGACCCAGTACTTC
CDR3: CASSQDIGLAGAETQYF
size: few
D: TRBD2
J: TRBJ2-5
V: TRBV4-3

DNA: TGTGCCAGCTCATCCCCAGCGGGAGCTGCAGATACGCAGTATTTT
CDR3: CASSSPAGAADTQYF
size: .
D: TRBD2
J: TRBJ2-3
V: TRBV18